A single sample gave rise to the 5 T cell receptor beta chains below, sequenced in a study of vaccination effects on CD4 cells after COVID-19. Only in-frame clones appear in the TCRdb table, and some are missing; sequencing was by immunoSEQ multiplex PCR. This table has around 24,000 clones, under 80% appearing once. No antigen is known for these receptors. Antigen-specific CD4+ T cell clonotypes were called by their expansion after viral peptide-pool culture in ViraFEST. Once cultured for approximately 10 days, the cells underwent separation to obtain CD4+ T cells. Vaccination of participants consisted of two doses of either the BNT162b2 or mRNA-1273 vaccine. The specimen was CD4+ T cells from PBMCs cultured with HCoV-NL63 spike peptides, collected after COVID-19 vaccination. These receptors originate from a human donor who received a COVID-19 vaccine.

The chain joins TRBV12-5 to TRBJ2-1; TRBD2 matches at 10 bases. V trimming: 0 bases; J trimming: 2 bases; junction bases outside the gene matches: 4. CDR1 and CDR2 (germline): LGHNT, FRNRAP. This CDR3 comprises 17 residues. The CDR3 DNA reads as TGTGCTAGTGGTTTGGTACTAGGGACTAGCGCCTACAATGAGCAGTTCTTC. Translated: CASGLVLGTSAYNEQFF.

This clone is a singleton in its sample. The rearrangement links TRBV3-1 (or the pseudogene TRBV3-2) to TRBJ1-3; weak D call: TRBD1 (6 bases). CDR3 length equals 15 residues. Germline CDR1 and CDR2: LGHDT and YNNKEL (reference sequence). Trimming took off 0 bases at V and 7 bases at J, with 13 bases between the two ends. The CDR3 spells CASSQEGGLRNTIYF. CDR3 DNA: TGTGCCAGCAGCCAAGAAGGGGGTCTGCGGAACACCATATATTTT.

The chain combines TRBV15 with TRBJ1-5, with 10 nucleotides matching TRBD1. Looked up from germline, CDR1 is LNHNV and CDR2 is YYDKDF (reference sequence). The CDR3 sequence is 16 residues long. Unmatched junction bases numbered 5, after V lost 5 bases and J lost 1 base. The CDR3 sequence: CATSRRGQGSNQPQHF. CDR3 bases: TGTGCCACCAGCCGTCGGGGACAGGGGAGCAATCAGCCCCAGCATTTT. Full variable domain (remainder filled in from reference TRBV15 and TRBJ1-5): DAMVIQNPRYQVTQFGKPVTLSCSQTLNHNVMYWYQQKSSQAPKLLFHYYDKDFNNEADTPDNFQSRRPNTSFCFLDIRSPGLGDTAMYLCATSRRGQGSNQPQHFGDGTRLSIL.

The J gene is TRBJ1-2, the V gene TRBV19, with a tentative D call TRBD1 (6 bases). Deletions cut 4 bases from V and 7 bases from J, with 16 bases between. From germline, CDR1 is LNHDA and CDR2 SQIVND (reference sequence). CDR3 size: 14 residues. This chain's CDR3 is CASSTPSGAPGYTF. The DNA for the CDR3 is TGTGCCAGTAGTACCCCCTCGGGGGCCCCTGGCTACACCTTC.

The chain joins TRBV15 to TRBJ1-5, with D unclear. The V end was cut by 5 bases, the J end by 2 bases, with 10 bases between. This CDR3 is built from 14 residues. CDR1 and CDR2 (germline): LNHNV, YYDKDF (reference sequence). The CDR3 nucleotides read TGTGCCACCAGCCTGCTGCGGGGCAATCAGCCCCAGCATTTT. Its protein product is CATSLLRGNQPQHF.